The TCR beta chain under discussion was sequenced for a study of T cell responses to AZD1222 COVID-19 vaccine (dated by TCRdb to 2020 to 2022). For context, the study as a whole: AZD1222 recipients given second doses at about 4 weeks or at about 12 weeks were pooled, since spike-specific TCR depth and breadth were not found to differ between the two schedules. TCR sequencing covered some 240 trial participants: 200 to 220 given two doses of AZD1222 and 26 given two doses of MenACWY control vaccine. Trial participants were enrolled into age subgroups of 18-55, 56-69 and 70-plus years, which contained 148, 28 and 57 TCR-sequenced participants, respectively.

The CDR3 regions of human TCRbeta chains were analyzed by immunosequencing. Under the source paper's analysis protocol: Repertoire TCRs were checked for matches against a reference library of SARS-CoV-2-specific TCRs that had been generated using the MIRA antigen-specificity platform. Breadth was defined as the fraction of unique TCRs that were SARS-CoV-2-associated, and depth was defined as the fraction of total T cells that were SARS-CoV-2-associated. Using the MIRA data, each spike-specific TCR was mapped to the spike region that the TCR reacts to and placed in a CD4 or CD8 class. Log10-transformed breadth and depth values were compared by one-way ANOVA with Sidak's multiple comparisons tests. TCRdb took this table from immuneACCESS and kept in-frame rearrangements with V and J called. Such tables lack part of the clones; where checked against another copy, unresolved V genes explain under half of the gap, and the rest is unexplained. The V and J calls and clone size come from that table; D and trimming were worked out from the DNA. The sample includes about 140,000 clones, with around nine tenths observed a single time. Together, the top ten hold 1.5% to 2% of the sample.

V gives up 11 bases and J gives up 4 bases, and the segment between their germline ends measures 14 bases. The CDR3 runs 12 amino acids, cysteine and phenylalanine included. The retained sequence is limited to the CDR3, 36 bases, with the frame set at the first base. The germline V gene encodes CDR1 MNHEY and CDR2 SVGAGI. General findings and caveats noted by the study authors: The whole spike protein was spanned by vaccine-associated CD4 TCRs, and dominant responses were seen in regions 160-218 and 743-854. The 56-69-year group was small, and its depth increase did not reach significance, likely because of low power. Most participants were white British and females outnumbered males, and the authors suggested that clonal diversity may have been underestimated. After two AZD1222 doses, spike-specific TCR breadth and depth were significantly higher than at day 0 and than in MenACWY recipients. Epitopes outside the regions mutated in the B.1.351 and B.1.1.7 variants were reportedly recognized by nearly half of the unique spike-specific TCRs. Conclusions about previously exposed vaccinees are limited because only a handful of AZD1222 recipients were SARS-CoV-2 seropositive at baseline. No day 14 peak-response samples were available, so repertoires were characterized only after the peak T cell response.

This clone appeared a few times. Its antigen specificity is not known. Base qualities were left out, and no much larger clone turns up one base away. The intended sense of this specimen's time point label: baseline before first vaccination. Vaccinee samples came from UK trials COV001 and COV002, including a single-blind randomized controlled phase 2/3 trial of AZD1222 (ChAdOx1 nCoV-19) in healthy adults. For TCRbeta chain sequencing, PBMC samples from trial participants were taken at day 0 and at day 28 after the second dose. The receptor was isolated from an adult in good health. The chain employs TRBV6-5 and TRBJ1-1; the D gene is perhaps TRBD1, on 6 matching bases. Material: peripheral blood, obtained on day 0 of AZD1222 vaccination. This receptor has the CDR3 CAANREGTEAFF. The DNA sequence is TGTGCCGCTAACAGGGAGGGCACTGAAGCTTTCTTT.